This TCR beta chain was recorded in a study of beta chain features in type 1 diabetes. Study results and limitations: An over-representation of cells with high TCR expression could result from cDNA sequencing. Naive, central memory and regulatory TCRB repertoires appeared more similar among patients than healthy donors.

Points on this clone: The target antigen is unknown.

V lost 0 bases to trimming and J lost 1 base, with 7 bases between them. The CDR3 is 14 amino acids. CDR1 is SGHRS, CDR2 YFSETQ, per germline. Expressed TCRB transcripts were sequenced after all isolated RNA was converted to cDNA. Generated by immunoSEQ multiplex PCR, the TCRdb table keeps only in-frame clones and is missing some. Among 25,000 or so clones listed, more than 60% were seen once. The clonotype originates from a woman aged 40 to 50 in good health. The genes are TRBV5-1 and TRBJ1-1, with D hard to call. Sequenced sample: Tregs from blood. The CDR3 is CASSLDPRNTEAFF. The CDR3 DNA reads TGCGCCAGCAGCTTGGACCCGAGGAACACTGAAGCTTTCTTT.